This TCR beta chain was observed in a study of T cell responses to AZD1222 COVID-19 vaccine. Study observations and caveats: Donors in the cohort were predominantly white British and more often female, and clonal diversity was possibly underestimated. Reports say nearly half of spike-specific TCRs go after unmutated variant regions. Spike-specific TCR depth and breadth grew after two AZD1222 doses. Along spike, vaccine-associated CD4 TCRs were found throughout, with dominance at 160-218 and 743-854.

The table came from immunoSEQ multiplex PCR; TCRdb's copy has only in-frame clones and leaves some out. This table holds around 88,000 clones, 88% found once. Germline V gene sequence: CDR1 SGHTA, CDR2 FQGNSA. J lost 4 bases, V lost 6 bases, and 6 bases had no gene match. CDR3 size: 16 residues. As concerns this clone: Its antigen remains unidentified.

J is TRBJ2-1 and V is TRBV7-2, with 13 bases lining up with TRBD2. This specimen consisted of peripheral blood, obtained on day 0 of MenACWY control vaccination. The receptor's source is an adult in good health. In nucleotides, the CDR3 is TGTGCCAGCAGTCGGACTAGCGGGGGTGTTTACAATGAGCAGTTCTTC. Protein product: CASSRTSGGVYNEQFF.